This T cell receptor (beta chain) was profiled in a study of cytomegalovirus exposure and HLA in healthy donors. TCRdb keeps only in-frame clones here, not all; method: immunoSEQ multiplex PCR. The repertoire has around 150,000 clones, 82% of them found once; the top ten carry 25% to 30%. This clone was observed at least ten times. Germline V gene sequence: CDR1 GTSNPN, CDR2 SVGIG (reference sequence). The length of the CDR3 is 14 residues. Trimming cost V 3 bases and J 0 bases, with 9 bases left between them. This TCR came from a young man in good health and CMV-seropositive. Sample: PBMCs. The chain carries TRBV30 and TRBJ1-3; weak D call: TRBD1 (6 bases). The CDR3 spells CAWSGQSSGNTIYF. The CDR3 nucleotides read TGTGCCTGGAGCGGACAGAGCTCTGGAAACACCATATATTTT.